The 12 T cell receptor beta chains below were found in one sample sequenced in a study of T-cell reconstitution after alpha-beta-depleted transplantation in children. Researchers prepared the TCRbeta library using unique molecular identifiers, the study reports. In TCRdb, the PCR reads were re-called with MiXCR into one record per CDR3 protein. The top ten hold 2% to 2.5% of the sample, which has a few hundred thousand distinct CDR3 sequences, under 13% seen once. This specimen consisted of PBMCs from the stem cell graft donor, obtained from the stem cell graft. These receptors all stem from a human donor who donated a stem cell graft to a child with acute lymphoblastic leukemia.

The CDR3 here is CASSQTGVQYNSPLHF. The CDR3 nucleotides read TGCGCCAGCAGCCAAACAGGGGTCCAGTATAATTCACCCCTCCACTTT. The V gene is TRBV4-1, the J gene TRBJ1-6; 7 bases are shared with TRBD1. V shed 2 bases, J shed 4 bases, and the junction held 5 bases outside the gene matches. Per germline, CDR1 MGHRA and CDR2 YSYEKL. The CDR3 loop spans 16 amino acids.

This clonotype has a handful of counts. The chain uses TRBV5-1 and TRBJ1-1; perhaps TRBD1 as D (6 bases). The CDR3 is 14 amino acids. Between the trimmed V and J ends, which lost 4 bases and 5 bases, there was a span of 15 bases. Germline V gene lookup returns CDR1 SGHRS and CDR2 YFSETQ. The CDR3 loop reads CASSDPTGLTEAFF. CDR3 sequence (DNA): TGCGCCAGCAGCGATCCGACAGGACTAACTGAAGCTTTCTTT.

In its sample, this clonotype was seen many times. CDR3: CASSQEGGFTEAFF. CDR3 bases: TGCGCCAGCAGCCAAGAAGGGGGTTTCACTGAAGCTTTCTTT. The chain recombines TRBV4-1 with TRBJ1-1; D perhaps matches TRBD1 (6 bases). Germline CDR1 and CDR2: MGHRA and YSYEKL. This CDR3 contains 14 residues. Trimming stripped 0 bases from V and 4 bases from J, with 9 bases between.

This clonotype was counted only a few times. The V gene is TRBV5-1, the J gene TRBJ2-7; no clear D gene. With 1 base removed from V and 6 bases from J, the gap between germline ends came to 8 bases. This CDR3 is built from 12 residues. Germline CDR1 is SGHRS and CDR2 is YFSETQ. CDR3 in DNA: TGCGCCAGCAGCTTGATGGGTCTCGAGCAGTACTTC. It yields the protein CASSLMGLEQYF.

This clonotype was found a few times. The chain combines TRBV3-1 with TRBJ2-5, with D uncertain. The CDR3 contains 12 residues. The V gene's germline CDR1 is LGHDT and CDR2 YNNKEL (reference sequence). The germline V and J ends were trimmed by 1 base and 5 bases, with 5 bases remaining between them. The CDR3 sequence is CASSQGRETQYF. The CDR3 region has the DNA TGTGCCAGCAGCCAAGGTCGGGAGACCCAGTACTTC.

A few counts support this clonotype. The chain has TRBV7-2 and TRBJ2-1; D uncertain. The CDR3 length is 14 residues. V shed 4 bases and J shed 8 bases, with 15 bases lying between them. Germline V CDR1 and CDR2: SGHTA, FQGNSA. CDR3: CASSSVGGGDEQFF. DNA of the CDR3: TGTGCCAGCAGCTCGGTGGGTGGCGGTGATGAGCAGTTCTTC.

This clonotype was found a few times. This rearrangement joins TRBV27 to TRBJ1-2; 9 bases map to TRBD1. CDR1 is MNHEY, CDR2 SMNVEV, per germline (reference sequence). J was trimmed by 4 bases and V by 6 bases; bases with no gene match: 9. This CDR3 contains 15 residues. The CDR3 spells CASRLPGQGGYGYTF. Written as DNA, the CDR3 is TGTGCCAGCAGGCTACCGGGACAGGGCGGCTATGGCTACACCTTC.

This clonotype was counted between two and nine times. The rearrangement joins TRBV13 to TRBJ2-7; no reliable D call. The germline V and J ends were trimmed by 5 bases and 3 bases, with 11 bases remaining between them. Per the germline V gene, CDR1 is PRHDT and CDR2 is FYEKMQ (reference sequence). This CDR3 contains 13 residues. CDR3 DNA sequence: TGTGCCAGCAGCGATCAGAAGAACTACGAGCAGTACTTC. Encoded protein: CASSDQKNYEQYF.

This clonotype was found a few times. The CDR3: CASSGAGGTYNEQFF. The DNA of the CDR3 is TGTGCCAGCAGTGGGGCGGGGGGTACCTACAATGAGCAGTTCTTC. The chain carries TRBV12-3 or TRBV12-4 and TRBJ2-1; 8 bases align to TRBD2. J gave up 2 bases and V 5 bases, and 5 bases lay outside the gene matches. This CDR3 has 15 amino acids.

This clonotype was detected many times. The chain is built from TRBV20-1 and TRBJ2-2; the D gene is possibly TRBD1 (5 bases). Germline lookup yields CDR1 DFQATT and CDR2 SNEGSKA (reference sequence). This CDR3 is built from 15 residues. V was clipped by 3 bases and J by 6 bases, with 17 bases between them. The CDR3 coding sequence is TGCAGTGCTAGGACCCTTCGCCAGGGTCCCGGGGAGCTGTTTTTT. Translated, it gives CSARTLRQGPGELFF.

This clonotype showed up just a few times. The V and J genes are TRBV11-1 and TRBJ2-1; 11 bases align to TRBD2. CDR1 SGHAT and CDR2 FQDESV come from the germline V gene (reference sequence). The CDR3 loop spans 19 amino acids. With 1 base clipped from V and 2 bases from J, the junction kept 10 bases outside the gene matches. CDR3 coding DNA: TGTGCCAGCAGCTTAGTCGCTAGCGGGAGGCACCTTGCCTACAATGAGCAGTTCTTC. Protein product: CASSLVASGRHLAYNEQFF.

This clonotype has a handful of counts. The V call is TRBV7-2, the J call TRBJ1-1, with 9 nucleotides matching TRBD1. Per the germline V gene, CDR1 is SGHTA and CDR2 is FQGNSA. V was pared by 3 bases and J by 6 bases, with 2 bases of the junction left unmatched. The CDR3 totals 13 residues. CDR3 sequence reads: CASSFRQGAEAFF. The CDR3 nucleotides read TGTGCCAGCAGCTTCCGACAGGGGGCTGAAGCTTTCTTT.